One and the same sample provided the 20 T cell receptor beta chains below, sequenced in a study of T cells in Graves' hyperthyroidism and ophthalmopathy. Amplified TCR beta CDR3 regions came from RNA transcripts. In the first-round RT-PCR of the TCR CDR3, the HTBI primer set was used. Each CDR3 protein is one row after TCRdb ran MiXCR on the multiplex PCR reads. This sample carries fewer than 900,000 distinct CDR3 sequences, about 19% of them seen once, and the ten largest clones take 16%. Sequencing was carried out using blood. The receptors derive from a woman in her fifties or sixties with Graves' hyperthyroidism that later progressed to Graves' ophthalmopathy.

This clonotype was seen more than once but under ten times. This chain joins TRBV10-3 and TRBJ1-4; possibly TRBD1 for D (6 bases). The V end was cut by 2 bases, the J end by 7 bases, with 14 bases between. This CDR3 contains 15 residues. Germline-derived CDR1 and CDR2 are ENHRY and SYGVKD. CDR3 DNA: TGTGCCATCAGTGAGCAGGCAGGGGAAGGTGAAAAACTGTTTTTT. Translated: CAISEQAGEGEKLFF.

The sample holds many counts of this clonotype. This chain links TRBV2 with TRBJ1-4; D unresolved. V lost 6 bases and J 8 bases, leaving 10 bases between the germline ends. The CDR3 runs 12 residues. In germline, CDR1 is SNHLY, CDR2 FYNNEI. The CDR3: CASRREGEKLFF. CDR3 coding DNA: TGTGCCAGCAGGCGAGAAGGAGAAAAACTGTTTTTT.

This rearrangement joins TRBV7-6 to TRBJ2-2; D gene uncertain. Trimming cost V 1 base and J 5 bases, with 14 bases left between them. The V gene's germline CDR1 is SGHVS and CDR2 FNYEAQ. The CDR3 contains 16 residues. The CDR3 DNA sequence: TGTGCCAGCAGCTTAGTTGGCTTTACGAGGACCGGGGAGCTGTTTTTT. As protein: CASSLVGFTRTGELFF.

This chain joins TRBV6-2 or TRBV6-3 and TRBJ2-5; perhaps TRBD2 as D (6 bases). Germline V gene data show CDR1 as MNHEY and CDR2 as SVGEGT. The CDR3 totals 14 residues. V gave up 4 bases and J gave up 5 bases, with 14 bases separating them. The CDR3 loop reads CASSFGGMGETQYF. The CDR3 nucleotides read TGTGCCAGCAGTTTTGGGGGGATGGGGGAGACCCAGTACTTC.

There are many counts of this clonotype. This chain links TRBV11-2 with TRBJ1-4; D not certain. CDR3 length equals 14 residues. Germline CDR1 reads SGHAT; CDR2 reads FQNNGV. Trimming shortened V by 5 bases and J by 7 bases, and 14 bases separated the two germline ends. CDR3 nucleotides: TGTGCCAGCAGCCCGGGCACTTCGGGTGAAAAACTGTTTTTT. Protein product: CASSPGTSGEKLFF. Together with reference TRBV11-2 and TRBJ1-4, the CDR3 gives the full variable domain: EAGVAQSPRYKIIEKRQSVAFWCNPISGHATLYWYQQILGQGPKLLIQFQNNGVVDDSQLPKDRFSAERLKGVDSTLKIQPAKLEDSAVYLCASSPGTSGEKLFFGSGTQLSVL.

This clonotype occurred many times. The J gene is TRBJ2-2, the V gene TRBV30, with 7 bases fitting TRBD1. V lost 2 bases and J lost 4; bases outside the gene matches: 4. The germline V gene encodes CDR1 GTSNPN and CDR2 SVGIG (reference sequence). The CDR3 is made up of 14 amino acids. Written as DNA, the CDR3 is TGTGCCTGGAGTTGGGACAGCAGCACCGGGGAGCTGTTTTTT. It yields the protein CAWSWDSSTGELFF.

The chain couples TRBV5-6 to TRBJ2-7; D not certain. This CDR3 has 12 residues. Germline CDR1 and CDR2: SGHDT and YYEEEE. Trimming removed 4 bases from V and 3 bases from J, with 8 bases in between. CDR3 residues: CASSTDHYEQYF. DNA for the CDR3: TGTGCCAGCAGCACGGACCACTACGAGCAGTACTTC.

This chain links TRBV5-5 with TRBJ1-2; TRBD1 might be the D (6 bases). Germline CDR1 and CDR2: SGHKS and YYEKEE (reference sequence). Trimming removed 1 base from V and 4 bases from J, with 17 bases in between. The CDR3 is 16 amino acids. The DNA for the CDR3 is TGTGCCAGCAGCTTGTTCGGGCAGGGGCAGGTCTATGGCTACACCTTC. It specifies CASSLFGQGQVYGYTF.

This clonotype was counted ten times or more. Here the CDR3 DNA reads TGTGCCAGCAGCAGGTTTCAAACTAATGAAAAACTGTTTTTT. Amino acids: CASSRFQTNEKLFF. This chain connects TRBV27 to TRBJ1-4, with D hard to call. Trimming removed 6 bases at V and 1 base at J, with 9 bases between. Looked up from germline, CDR1 is MNHEY and CDR2 is SMNVEV (reference sequence). The CDR3 spans 14 residues. Combining the CDR3 with reference TRBV27 and TRBJ1-4 gives the whole variable domain EAQVTQNPRYLITVTGKKLTVTCSQNMNHEYMSWYRQDPGLGLRQIYYSMNVEVTDKGDVPEGYKVSRKEKRNFPLILESPSPNQTSLYFCASSRFQTNEKLFFGSGTQLSVL.

This clonotype was seen a few times. This chain connects TRBV18 to TRBJ2-5; D is perhaps TRBD2 (5 bases). The V end was cut by 10 bases, the J end by 2 bases, with 8 bases between. The V gene's germline CDR1 is KGHSH and CDR2 LQKENI. This CDR3 has 11 amino acids. CDR3 DNA sequence: TGTGCCAACGACTATCAAGAGACCCAGTACTTC. Its translation: CANDYQETQYF. The full variable domain, rest sourced from reference TRBV18 and TRBJ2-5, is NAGVMQNPRHLVRRRGQEARLRCSPMKGHSHVYWYRQLPEEGLKFMVYLQKENIIDESGMPKERFSAEFPKEGPSILRIQQVVRGDSAAYFCANDYQETQYFGPGTRLLVL.

The J gene is TRBJ2-3, the V gene TRBV18; unclear D gene. The CDR3 has 14 residues. V lost 4 bases and J 0 bases, leaving 8 bases between the germline ends. Germline V gives CDR1 KGHSH, CDR2 LQKENI. The CDR3 sequence: CASSQLTSTDTQYF. In DNA form, the CDR3 reads TGTGCCAGCTCACAGTTAACTAGCACAGATACGCAGTATTTT.

This clonotype was seen many times. The chain combines TRBV6-1 with TRBJ2-7; 12 bases are shared with TRBD2. CDR1 is MNHNS, CDR2 SASEGT, per germline. The V segment lost 4 bases and the J segment 2 bases; nucleotides outside the gene matches: 6. This CDR3 has 16 amino acids. This CDR3 is CASSGPTSGGPYEQYF. The CDR3 DNA follows: TGTGCCAGCAGTGGCCCGACTAGCGGGGGACCCTACGAGCAGTACTTC.

This clonotype was found many times. The chain couples TRBV11-3 to TRBJ2-3, with D perhaps given as TRBD1 or TRBD2 (5 bases each). V was cut by 5 bases and J by 0 bases, with 12 bases left in between. This CDR3 has 15 amino acids. Germline values: CDR1 SGHNT, CDR2 YENEEA. The CDR3 protein is CASSPGTQSTDTQYF. CDR3 nucleotide sequence: TGTGCCAGCAGCCCAGGGACCCAAAGCACAGATACGCAGTATTTT. The full variable domain, with the rest looked up from reference TRBV11-3 and TRBJ2-3, is EAGVVQSPRYKIIEKKQPVAFWCNPISGHNTLYWYLQNLGQGPELLIRYENEEAVDDSQLPKDRFSAERLKGVDSTLKIQPAELGDSAVYLCASSPGTQSTDTQYFGPGTRLTVL.

This clonotype was seen repeatedly, ten times or more. This chain joins TRBV6-1 and TRBJ2-7; tentative D call: TRBD2 (7 bases). The germline V gene has CDR1 MNHNS and CDR2 SASEGT. V dropped 3 bases and J dropped 2 bases, with 14 bases sitting between them. The CDR3 covers 15 residues. The CDR3 sequence is CASSETRGATYEQYF. In DNA form, the CDR3 reads TGTGCCAGCAGTGAGACCCGGGGGGCAACCTACGAGCAGTACTTC.

This clonotype was observed a handful of times. The chain has TRBV5-1 and TRBJ2-1; a weak D match, TRBD2 (5 bases). The CDR3 is 15 residues long. CDR1 and CDR2 from the germline V gene are SGHRS and YFSETQ. V lost 0 bases and J 2 bases, leaving 9 bases between the germline ends. CDR3 coding DNA: TGCGCCAGCAGCTTGGTAAGCGGACCCTACAATGAGCAGTTCTTC. Translating it yields CASSLVSGPYNEQFF. Full variable domain (remainder filled in from reference TRBV5-1 and TRBJ2-1): KAGVTQTPRYLIKTRGQQVTLSCSPISGHRSVSWYQQTPGQGLQFLFEYFSETQRNKGNFPGRFSGRQFSNSRSEMNVSTLELGDSALYLCASSLVSGPYNEQFFGPGTRLTVL.

The rearrangement links TRBV4-1 to TRBJ2-7; a weak D match, TRBD2 (6 bases). V was clipped by 2 bases and J by 3 bases, with 14 bases between them. Germline CDR1 MGHRA, CDR2 YSYEKL. This CDR3 has 15 residues. The CDR3, as DNA: TGCGCCAGCAGCCAAAAGGAGGGTTCGGTCTACGAGCAGTACTTC. This translates into CASSQKEGSVYEQYF.

The sample holds a few counts of this clonotype. This chain joins TRBV20-1 and TRBJ2-2; 7 bases agree with TRBD1. With 0 bases clipped from V and 5 bases from J, the junction kept 9 bases outside the gene matches. Germline V lookup: CDR1 DFQATT, CDR2 SNEGSKA (reference sequence). There are 16 residues in the CDR3. The CDR3 sequence is CSARDPGTAGTGELFF. The CDR3 region has the DNA TGCAGTGCTAGAGACCCCGGGACAGCAGGTACCGGGGAGCTGTTTTTT.

This clonotype was detected a few times. The chain has TRBV4-1 and TRBJ1-1, with a tentative D call TRBD1 (5 bases). V dropped 0 bases and J dropped 7 bases, with 18 bases sitting between them. CDR3 length: 16 residues. CDR1 is MGHRA, CDR2 YSYEKL, per germline. The CDR3 nucleotides are TGCGCCAGCAGCCAAGAATCGGGCGTGGGGGTCGGTGAAGCTTTCTTT. As protein: CASSQESGVGVGEAFF.

V and J are TRBV10-3 and TRBJ2-2; no clear D gene. V lost 4 bases and J 1 base, leaving 10 bases between the germline ends. Germline CDR1 is ENHRY and CDR2 is SYGVKD. The CDR3 runs 15 residues. The CDR3 here is CAISVGIRNTGELFF. In DNA, the CDR3 is TGTGCCATCAGTGTTGGGATCCGGAACACCGGGGAGCTGTTTTTT.

The sample holds many counts of this clonotype. The gene calls are TRBV7-3 and TRBJ2-5; the match to TRBD1 covers 7 bases. CDR1 SGHTA and CDR2 FQGTGA come from the germline V gene. V lost 5 bases, J lost 2 bases, and 8 bases stayed unmatched. CDR3 size: 15 residues. In nucleotides, the CDR3 is TGTGCCAGCAGCCCGACAGGGATCGGGCAAGAGACCCAGTACTTC. Its protein product is CASSPTGIGQETQYF.